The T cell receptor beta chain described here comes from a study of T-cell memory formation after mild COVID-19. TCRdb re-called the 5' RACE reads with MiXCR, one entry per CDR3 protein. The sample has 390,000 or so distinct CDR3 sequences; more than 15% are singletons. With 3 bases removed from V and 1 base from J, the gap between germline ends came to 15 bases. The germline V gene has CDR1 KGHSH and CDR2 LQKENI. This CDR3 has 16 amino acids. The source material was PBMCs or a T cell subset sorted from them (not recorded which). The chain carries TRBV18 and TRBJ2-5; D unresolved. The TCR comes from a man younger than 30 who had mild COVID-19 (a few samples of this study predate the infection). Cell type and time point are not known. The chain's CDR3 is CASSPPRSRAQETQYF. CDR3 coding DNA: TGTGCCAGCTCACCGCCCCGGTCCCGGGCCCAAGAGACCCAGTACTTC.